Following are 30 T cell receptor beta chains from one sample sequenced in a study of CD8+CD57+ T cells in acquired aplastic anemia. For CDR3 and TCR beta VDJ profiling, genomic DNA was the template used. Each CDR3 protein is one row after TCRdb ran MiXCR on the reads. Among more than 200,000 distinct CDR3 sequences listed, roughly 45% were seen once. Only patients with CD8+CD57+ cell expansion on flow cytometry were chosen for sequencing. The sequenced sample was sorted CD4+, CD8+, or CD8+CD57+ T cells (not recorded which) from PBMCs. The origin of the receptors is a human donor with aplastic anemia.

The CDR3 bases are TGTGCCATCAGTGAGTCGACTAGCGGGAGGACAAAAAGCTCCTACAATGAGCAGTTCTTC. The encoded protein is CAISESTSGRTKSSYNEQFF. The chain employs TRBV10-3 and TRBJ2-1, with 13 bases matching TRBD2. The V gene end was trimmed by 0 bases and the J gene end by 0 bases; junction bases not matched to a gene: 8. The CDR3 extends over 20 amino acids. From germline, CDR1 is ENHRY and CDR2 SYGVKD.

Worth noting for this clonotype: With a much larger clone just one base away, this may be a read error. The chain links TRBV12-3 or TRBV12-4 to TRBJ1-2, with 11 bases matching TRBD1. Trimming removed 6 bases from V and 3 bases from J; junction bases left unmatched: 6. This CDR3 spans 15 amino acids. The CDR3 DNA follows: TGTGCCAGCAGGCCCGGGACAGGGGGAGACTATGGCTACACCTTC. Its protein is CASRPGTGGDYGYTF.

This clonotype appeared many times. This sequence joins TRBV9 and TRBJ2-3, with D uncertain. CDR1 SGDLS and CDR2 YYNGEE come from the germline V gene. V dropped 1 base and J dropped 0 bases, with 9 bases sitting between them. CDR3 length: 15 residues. The CDR3 DNA reads TGTGCCAGCAGCGTACTCGTCGGGAGCACAGATACGCAGTATTTT. Its translation: CASSVLVGSTDTQYF. Full variable domain (missing parts from reference TRBV9 and TRBJ2-3): DSGVTQTPKHLITATGQRVTLRCSPRSGDLSVYWYQQSLDQGLQFLIQYYNGEERAKGNILERFSAQQFPDLHSELNLSSLELGDSALYFCASSVLVGSTDTQYFGPGTRLTVL.

This clonotype was recorded many times. The chain employs TRBV20-1 and TRBJ2-1, with TRBD1 identical over 9 bases. Germline CDR1 and CDR2: DFQATT and SNEGSKA (reference sequence). This CDR3 is 15 amino acids long. With 3 bases clipped from V and 1 base from J, the junction kept 4 bases outside the gene matches. CDR3 DNA sequence: TGCAGTGCTAGTAACAGGGGGCCTTCCTACAATGAGCAGTTCTTC. Amino acid sequence: CSASNRGPSYNEQFF.

The chain carries TRBV6-5 and TRBJ2-5; TRBD1 aligns across 8 bases. The CDR3 consists of 13 residues. The germline gives CDR1 MNHEY, CDR2 SVGAGI. V was pared by 6 bases and J by 0 bases, with 0 bases of the junction left unmatched. CDR3 nucleotides: TGTGCCAGCAGGGACAGGGACCAAGAGACCCAGTACTTC. The encoded protein is CASRDRDQETQYF.

This clonotype was recorded only once. The chain couples TRBV15 to TRBJ2-5, with 12 bases matching TRBD2. In germline, CDR1 is LNHNV, CDR2 YYDKDF (reference sequence). The J segment lost 3 bases and the V segment lost 0 bases, leaving 5 bases of the junction unmatched. CDR3 length equals 17 residues. The DNA of the CDR3 is TGTGCCACCAGCAGAGATACGAGGACTAGCGGGGAAGAGACCCAGTACTTC. Translating gives CATSRDTRTSGEETQYF.

The CDR3 here is CASSPRLAAEYEQYF. In nucleotides, the CDR3 is TGTGCCAGCAGCCCTCGACTAGCGGCAGAATACGAGCAGTACTTC. V is TRBV7-2 and J is TRBJ2-7; TRBD2 aligns across 9 bases. The germline gives CDR1 SGHTA, CDR2 FQGNSA. V lost 5 bases to trimming and J lost 4 bases; unmatched junction nucleotides: 9. CDR3 length: 15 amino acids.

There are many counts of this clonotype. J is TRBJ1-2 and V is TRBV6-5; D unresolved. The germline gives CDR1 MNHEY, CDR2 SVGAGI. The CDR3 sequence is 14 residues long. The ends were cut back, 2 bases at V and 0 bases at J, with 7 bases in the middle. CDR3 in amino acids: CASSYGGSNYGYTF. The CDR3, as DNA: TGTGCCAGCAGTTACGGCGGCTCTAACTATGGCTACACCTTC.

This chain connects TRBV20-1 to TRBJ1-1; tentatively, D is TRBD1 (5 bases). CDR1 is DFQATT, CDR2 SNEGSKA, per germline (reference sequence). The germline V and J ends were trimmed by 3 bases and 1 base, with 12 bases remaining between them. The CDR3 runs to 14 residues. In nucleotides, the CDR3 is TGCAGTGCTAGCGCCGGGACGGCGAACACTGAAGCTTTCTTT. It codes for CSASAGTANTEAFF.

This clonotype was counted many times. V is TRBV6-5 and J is TRBJ1-2, with D tentatively TRBD1 (5 bases). Germline lookup yields CDR1 MNHEY and CDR2 SVGAGI. V lost 10 bases to trimming and J lost 8 bases, with 14 bases between them. This CDR3 comprises 11 residues. CDR3 protein: CATKQQEGYTF. The CDR3 nucleotides read TGTGCCACCAAACAACAGGAGGGCTACACCTTC.

This clonotype has only a few counts. The CDR3 coding sequence is TGTGCCAGCAGGCCTGGGACAGGGACGTATGGCTACACCTTC. It specifies CASRPGTGTYGYTF. The chain links TRBV2 to TRBJ1-2, with TRBD1 matching 9 bases. CDR1 is SNHLY, CDR2 FYNNEI, per germline. Trimming took 6 bases from V and 5 from J; bases not matched to a gene: 7. The CDR3 loop spans 14 amino acids. Variable domain in full (rest from reference TRBV2 and TRBJ1-2): EPEVTQTPSHQVTQMGQEVILRCVPISNHLYFYWYRQILGQKVEFLVSFYNNEISEKSEIFDDQFSVERPDGSNFTLKIRSTKLEDSAMYFCASRPGTGTYGYTFGSGTRLTVV.

This sequence joins TRBV7-9 and TRBJ2-5, with TRBD2 matching 9 bases. The CDR3 has 14 residues. Trimming at V came to 3 bases and at J to 5 bases, leaving 4 bases not matched to a gene. CDR1 is SEHNR, CDR2 FQNEAQ, per germline (reference sequence). The CDR3 loop reads CASSFSGGTETQYF. The CDR3 DNA reads as TGTGCCAGCAGCTTTAGCGGGGGAACGGAGACCCAGTACTTC.

This chain joins TRBV7-9 and TRBJ1-1; D remains unclear. Per the germline V gene, CDR1 is SEHNR and CDR2 is FQNEAQ (reference sequence). The V and J ends lost 2 bases and 0 bases respectively, with 7 bases between them. CDR3 length: 14 amino acids. The CDR3 nucleotides are TGTGCCAGCAGCTTAACAGATATGAACACTGAAGCTTTCTTT. Protein: CASSLTDMNTEAFF.

With regard to this clonotype: This may be a read error: a much more frequent sequence differs by one nucleotide. This rearrangement joins TRBV10-3 to TRBJ1-3; no clear D. This CDR3 region has 14 residues. CDR1 is ENHRY and CDR2 is SYGVKD in the germline V gene. Trimming cost V 11 bases and J 0 bases, with 14 bases left between them. The CDR3 DNA reads as TGTGCCGTCACACAAGGTTACTCTGGAAACACCATATATTTT. Residues: CAVTQGYSGNTIYF.

This clonotype was seen many times. V and J are TRBV5-1 and TRBJ1-2; 7 bases align to TRBD1. J lost 5 bases, V lost 0 bases, and 7 bases had no gene match. CDR3 size: 15 residues. Germline CDR1 is SGHRS and CDR2 is YFSETQ. CDR3 nucleotides: TGCGCCAGCAGCTTGGGACAGGGAGCTGGGTATGGCTACACCTTC. This gives the protein CASSLGQGAGYGYTF.

This clonotype was seen repeatedly, ten times or more. The chain has TRBV20-1 and TRBJ2-7; TRBD2 matches 10 bases. Per the germline V gene, CDR1 is DFQATT and CDR2 is SNEGSKA (reference sequence). This CDR3 has 15 residues. V dropped 0 bases and J dropped 3; count of bases not matched to a gene: 5. CDR3 loop: CSARDVAGGNYEQYF. In DNA, the CDR3 is TGCAGTGCTAGAGATGTAGCGGGGGGCAACTACGAGCAGTACTTC.

The chain joins TRBV10-3 to TRBJ2-1, with TRBD2 matching over 9 bases. CDR3 length: 15 amino acids. The V gene end was trimmed by 9 bases and the J gene end by 8 bases; junction bases not matched to a gene: 14. CDR1 is ENHRY and CDR2 is SYGVKD in the germline V gene. DNA of the CDR3: TGTGCCATGGGGGTTGGGACTAGCACCAAGGATGAGCAGTTCTTC. As protein: CAMGVGTSTKDEQFF.

The V call is TRBV7-8, the J call TRBJ2-7, with 10 bases aligning to TRBD1. J gave up 2 bases and V 5 bases, and 6 bases lay outside the gene matches. The CDR3 is made up of 15 amino acids. The germline CDR1 and CDR2 sequences are SGHVS and FQNEAQ. The CDR3 is CASSPRTGGTYEQYF. The CDR3 DNA reads TGTGCCAGCAGCCCCCGGACAGGGGGAACCTACGAGCAGTACTTC.

This clonotype occurred a few times. A much larger clone lies a single base off, so this may be a read error. The rearrangement uses TRBV3-1 and TRBJ1-6, with D uncertain. Germline loops: CDR1 LGHDT, CDR2 YNNKEL (reference sequence). The CDR3 loop spans 14 amino acids. Trimming cost V 0 bases and J 7 bases, with 7 bases left between them. The CDR3 DNA reads TGTGCCAGCAGCCAAGACAAGGCGAATTCACCCCTCCACTTT. It yields the protein CASSQDKANSPLHF.

Concerning this clonotype: A much larger clone lies one base from this, so it may be a read error. The chain carries TRBV3-1 and TRBJ1-2, with D unresolved. Germline-derived CDR1 and CDR2 are LGHDT and YNNKEL (reference sequence). The CDR3 runs to 14 residues. The CDR3, as DNA: TGTGCCAGCAGCCGACTGACAAATAACTATGGCTACATCTTC. It encodes CASSRLTNNYGYIF.

J is TRBJ2-3 and V is TRBV29-1, with D perhaps matching TRBD1 (6 bases). CDR1 is SQVTM and CDR2 is ANQGSEA in the germline V gene. The CDR3 spans 13 residues. This chain's CDR3 is CSLVDSNTDTQYF. In DNA form, the CDR3 reads TGCAGTTTGGTGGACAGTAACACAGATACGCAGTATTTT.

There are a few counts of this clonotype. The chain is built from TRBV18 and TRBJ2-1, with 11 bases aligning to TRBD2. Unmatched junction bases numbered 6, after V lost 4 bases and J lost 10 bases. CDR1 is KGHSH, CDR2 LQKENI, per germline. CDR3 length equals 14 residues. CDR3: CASSLSGGAEEQFF. The CDR3 bases are TGTGCCAGCTCACTTAGCGGGGGGGCCGAGGAGCAGTTCTTC.

The chain has TRBV2 and TRBJ2-1; D is uncertain. Germline CDR1 and CDR2: SNHLY and FYNNEI. The V end was cut by 11 bases, the J end by 0 bases, with 5 bases between. The CDR3 is 11 amino acids. CDR3: CASGSYNEQFF. DNA for the CDR3: TGTGCCTCGGGCTCCTACAATGAGCAGTTCTTC.

This CDR3 is CASSSGQGAGYTF. The CDR3 DNA reads TGTGCCAGTAGTTCGGGACAGGGAGCTGGCTACACCTTC. V is TRBV19 and J is TRBJ1-2; 9 nucleotides align to TRBD1. The CDR3 loop spans 13 amino acids. Per germline, CDR1 LNHDA and CDR2 SQIVND (reference sequence). The trim removed 5 bases at V and 7 bases at J, leaving 5 bases unmatched.

This clonotype was counted at least ten times. The J gene is TRBJ1-3, the V gene TRBV5-1; no reliable D call. The CDR3 is made up of 15 amino acids. CDR1 and CDR2 from the germline V gene are SGHRS and YFSETQ. Deletions cut 0 bases from V and 1 base from J, with 8 bases between. CDR3 region: CASSLADGSGNTIYF. CDR3 nucleotide sequence: TGCGCCAGCAGCTTGGCCGACGGTTCTGGAAACACCATATATTTT.

The table lists this clonotype with a few counts. J is TRBJ2-1 and V is TRBV24-1; a weak D match, TRBD1 (5 bases). Germline lookup yields CDR1 KGHDR and CDR2 SFDVKD. The V gene lost 4 bases and the J gene lost 8 bases, with 11 bases spanning the gap. This CDR3 has 13 residues. The CDR3 here is CATSEGARDEQFF. The CDR3 DNA sequence: TGTGCCACCAGTGAAGGGGCCCGCGATGAGCAGTTCTTC.

The rearrangement uses TRBV6-6 and TRBJ1-1; perhaps TRBD1 as D (5 bases). In germline, CDR1 is MNHNY, CDR2 SVGAGI (reference sequence). V lost 0 bases to trimming and J lost 5 bases, with 22 bases between them. This CDR3 contains 18 residues. This chain's CDR3 is CASSYSPRVASKGTEAFF. In nucleotides, the CDR3 is TGTGCCAGCAGTTACTCGCCTAGGGTCGCCTCCAAGGGGACTGAAGCTTTCTTT.

V usage is TRBV7-3 and J usage is TRBJ1-4; D not resolved. Germline lookup yields CDR1 SGHTA and CDR2 FQGTGA. The V gene lost 3 bases and the J gene lost 6 bases, with 14 bases spanning the gap. The CDR3 totals 15 residues. CDR3 region: CASSFGFRGYEKLFF. CDR3 sequence (DNA): TGTGCCAGCAGCTTCGGTTTTCGCGGGTATGAAAAACTGTTTTTT.

This clonotype showed up just once. The chain recombines TRBV19 with TRBJ1-3; 8 nucleotides agree with TRBD1. Germline V CDR1 and CDR2: LNHDA, SQIVND (reference sequence). The CDR3 spans 18 residues. With 5 bases clipped from V and 0 bases from J, the junction kept 12 bases outside the gene matches. CDR3 in amino acids: CASSVPGQAVHSGNTIYF. CDR3 nucleotide sequence: TGTGCCAGTAGTGTTCCGGGACAGGCAGTTCACTCTGGAAACACCATATATTTT.

This clonotype has at least ten counts. The J gene is TRBJ1-3, the V gene TRBV5-8, with a possible D match to TRBD1 (5 bases). The germline V gene has CDR1 SGHTS and CDR2 YDEGEE. The V and J ends lost 2 bases and 0 bases respectively, with 9 bases between them. There are 15 residues in the CDR3. CDR3 loop: CASSFRDLSGNTIYF. The CDR3 nucleotides read TGTGCCAGCAGCTTTCGGGACCTCTCTGGAAACACCATATATTTT.